The 15 T cell receptor beta chains below come from one sample, sequenced in a study of CDR3 diversity in severe acne. TCRdb ran MiXCR on the PCR reads and lists one entry per CDR3 protein. Among about 90,000 distinct CDR3 sequences listed, approximately 49% were seen once. The sequencing sample was made of blood. These receptor sequences come from a male donor with severe acne vulgaris.

This clonotype was seen ten or more times. The CDR3 region has the DNA TGCAGCGTCTACAGGGGTCGAGAGACCCAGTACTTC. Amino acid sequence: CSVYRGRETQYF. The chain links TRBV29-1 to TRBJ2-5; 7 bases match TRBD1. Germline CDR1 reads SQVTM; CDR2 reads ANQGSEA. Trimming took 6 bases from V and 4 from J; bases not matched to a gene: 5. The CDR3 consists of 12 residues.

This clonotype was counted once. The rearrangement links TRBV18 to TRBJ1-1; D unclear. Trimming took off 0 bases at V and 5 bases at J, with 10 bases between the two ends. The germline gives CDR1 KGHSH, CDR2 LQKENI. The CDR3 is 14 residues long. Here the CDR3 DNA reads TGTGCCAGCTCACCACCGTTCGGGGAAACTGAAGCTTTCTTT. Amino acid sequence: CASSPPFGETEAFF.

This clonotype occurred a few times. An end of the junction differs from the germline gene, which may be a read error. For the CDR3, the DNA is TGCGCCAGCAGCCAAGATATGGGCGGGAGGGGGACAGATACGCAGTATTTT. Encoded protein: CASSQDMGGRGTDTQYF. This rearrangement joins TRBV7-3 to TRBJ2-3, with 9 bases matching TRBD2. The germline V gene encodes CDR1 SGHTA and CDR2 FQGTGA. The CDR3 extends over 17 amino acids.

The chain carries TRBV9 and TRBJ1-2; 11 nucleotides align to TRBD1. The CDR3 contains 15 residues. V lost 3 bases and J lost 6; bases outside the gene matches: 7. In germline, CDR1 is SGDLS, CDR2 YYNGEE. The CDR3 bases are TGTGCCAGCAGCGCCGGGGGGACAGGGGGGGATGGCTACACCTTC. The encoded protein is CASSAGGTGGDGYTF.

There are many counts of this clonotype. CDR3: CASSMGGTVQETQYF. The CDR3 DNA follows: TGTGCCAGTAGTATGGGAGGGACAGTCCAAGAGACCCAGTACTTC. The genes are TRBV19 and TRBJ2-5; D assignment may be TRBD1 or TRBD2 (7 bases each). This CDR3 contains 15 residues. Trimming shortened V by 3 bases and J by 1 base, and 12 bases separated the two germline ends. The germline V gene encodes CDR1 LNHDA and CDR2 SQIVND (reference sequence).

About this clonotype: With a much larger clone just one base away, this may be a read error. The V gene is TRBV9, the J gene TRBJ2-1; a weak D match, TRBD1 (6 bases). The CDR3 is 14 residues long. Germline-derived CDR1 and CDR2 are SGDLS and YYNGEE. The CDR3 DNA reads TGTGCCTGCAGCGTCGTCCTGGGGGCCCATGAGCAGTTCTTC. This translates into CACSVVLGAHEQFF. The complete variable domain, with remaining parts taken from reference TRBV9 and TRBJ2-1, reads DSGVTQTPKHLITATGQRVTLRCSPRSGDLSVYWYQQSLDQGLQFLIQYYNGEERAKGNILERFSAQQFPDLHSELNLSSLELGDSALYFCACSVVLGAHEQFFGPGTRLTVL.

Comment on this clonotype: The conserved phenylalanine or tryptophan normally closing the CDR3 is absent here, so this likely arose from a read error. This sequence joins TRBV20-1 and TRBJ2-7, with 7 bases matching TRBD1. From germline, CDR1 is DFQATT and CDR2 SNEGSKA (reference sequence). The CDR3 is 14 residues long. Written as DNA, the CDR3 is TGTAGTGCTAGAGCGACAGGGAACTACTACGAGCAGTACCTC. Residues: CSARATGNYYEQYL.

In the case of this clonotype: This may come from a read error, since a much larger clone is one base off. The chain uses TRBV7-2 and TRBJ2-7; no firm D call. Trimming removed 5 bases from V and 3 bases from J, with 20 bases in between. The CDR3 is 16 amino acids. Germline CDR1 SGHTA, CDR2 FQGNSA. The CDR3 nucleotides are TGTGCCAGCAGCCCCCGGTCGGGCACGGCCGACTACGAGCAGTACGTC. Protein sequence: CASSPRSGTADYEQYV.

This clonotype showed up just a few times. The chain joins TRBV6-6 to TRBJ2-1; D may be TRBD2 (6 bases). Deletions cut 8 bases from V and 3 bases from J, with 26 bases between. Germline loops: CDR1 MNHNY, CDR2 SVGAGI (reference sequence). The CDR3 has 18 residues. CDR3: CASPPGNGGTRNYNEQFF. DNA for the CDR3: TGTGCCAGCCCTCCGGGGAATGGGGGGACCCGCAACTACAATGAGCAGTTCTTC.

The J gene is TRBJ1-1, the V gene TRBV25-1; 9 nucleotides align to TRBD1. V shed 3 bases and J 4 bases; nucleotides not matched to a gene: 6. The germline gives CDR1 MGHDK, CDR2 SYGVNS. The CDR3 runs 15 residues. CDR3 protein: CASSDPGQGITEAFF. In nucleotides, the CDR3 is TGTGCCAGCAGTGACCCCGGACAGGGGATCACTGAAGCTTTCTTT.

This clonotype showed up just a few times. A read error is likely, as this CDR3 ends without the conserved phenylalanine or tryptophan. The rearrangement uses TRBV19 and TRBJ2-7; D is possibly TRBD1 (5 bases). Germline loops: CDR1 LNHDA, CDR2 SQIVND (reference sequence). With 8 bases removed from V and 6 bases from J, the gap between germline ends came to 17 bases. The CDR3 runs 13 residues. The CDR3 DNA sequence: TGTGCCAGTTCGAGTACAGGCAATGGCGAGCAGTACGCC. Its protein is CASSSTGNGEQYA.

The sample holds many counts of this clonotype. The V and J genes are TRBV2 and TRBJ1-1, with D possibly TRBD1 on 5 matching bases. CDR1 is SNHLY and CDR2 is FYNNEI in the germline V gene. The V and J ends lost 6 bases and 7 bases respectively, with 9 bases between them. The length of the CDR3 is 11 residues. The CDR3 here is CASSRQIEAFF. In DNA, the CDR3 is TGTGCCAGCAGCAGACAGATTGAAGCTTTCTTT.

The chain employs TRBV25-1 and TRBJ2-1; 9 bases match TRBD1. This CDR3 is 18 amino acids long. Germline V gene sequence: CDR1 MGHDK, CDR2 SYGVNS. The V and J ends lost 4 bases and 6 bases, in that order; junction bases with no gene match: 16. The CDR3 sequence is CASSASYARDRDPNEQFF. The CDR3 coding sequence is TGTGCCAGCAGTGCCAGCTACGCGCGGGACAGGGATCCCAATGAGCAGTTCTTC.

The gene calls are TRBV5-4 and TRBJ2-6; 7 positions match TRBD2. Losses at the gene ends were 2 bases for V and 2 bases for J; bases not matched to a gene: 10. Germline CDR1 SGHNT, CDR2 YYREEE (reference sequence). The CDR3 length is 18 residues. CDR3 protein: CASSLPAGETTGANVLTF. The CDR3, as DNA: TGTGCCAGCAGCTTACCGGCGGGAGAGACCACTGGGGCCAACGTCCTGACTTTC.

By share, this clonotype ranks as medium-sized. This rearrangement joins TRBV6-5 to TRBJ2-2; D uncertain. The CDR3 totals 11 residues. Germline V gene lookup returns CDR1 MNHEY and CDR2 SVGAGI. V gave up 7 bases and J gave up 6 bases, with 6 bases separating them. The CDR3 loop is CASTFAGELFF. The DNA of the CDR3 is TGTGCCAGCACCTTCGCCGGGGAGCTGTTTTTT.